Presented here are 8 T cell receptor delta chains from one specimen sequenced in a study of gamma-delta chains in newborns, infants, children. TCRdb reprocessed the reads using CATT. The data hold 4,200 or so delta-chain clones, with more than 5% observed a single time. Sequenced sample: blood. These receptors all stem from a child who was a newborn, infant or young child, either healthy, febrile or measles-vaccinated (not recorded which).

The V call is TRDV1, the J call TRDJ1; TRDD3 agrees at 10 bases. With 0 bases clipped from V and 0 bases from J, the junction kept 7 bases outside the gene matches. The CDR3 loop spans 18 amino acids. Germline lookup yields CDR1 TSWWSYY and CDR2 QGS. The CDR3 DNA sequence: TGTGCTCTTGGGGAACTAAATCCTACTGGGGGATACACCGATAAACTCATCTTT. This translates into CALGELNPTGGYTDKLIF.

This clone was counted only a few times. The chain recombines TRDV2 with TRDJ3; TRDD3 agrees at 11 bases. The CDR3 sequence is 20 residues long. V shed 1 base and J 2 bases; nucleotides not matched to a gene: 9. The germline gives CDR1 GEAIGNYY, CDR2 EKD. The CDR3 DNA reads TGTGCCTGTGACACGCTGTACTGGGGGATATCCCCCTGGGACACCCGACAGATGTTTTTC. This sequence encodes CACDTLYWGISPWDTRQMFF.

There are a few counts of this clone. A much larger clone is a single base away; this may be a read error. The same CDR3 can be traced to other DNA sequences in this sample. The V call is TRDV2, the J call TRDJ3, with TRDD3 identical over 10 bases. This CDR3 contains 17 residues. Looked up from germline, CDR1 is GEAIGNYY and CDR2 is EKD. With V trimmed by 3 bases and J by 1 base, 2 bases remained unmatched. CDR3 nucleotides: TGTGCCTGTGACGTACTGGGGGATTCCTGGGACACCCGACAGATGTTTTTC. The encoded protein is CACDVLGDSWDTRQMFF.

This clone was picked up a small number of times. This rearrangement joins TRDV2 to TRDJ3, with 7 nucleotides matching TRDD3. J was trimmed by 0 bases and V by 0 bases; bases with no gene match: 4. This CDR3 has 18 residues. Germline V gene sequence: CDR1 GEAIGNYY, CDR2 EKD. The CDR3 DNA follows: TGTGCCTGTGACACCTTACTGGGGATCTCCTGGGACACCCGACAGATGTTTTTC. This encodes CACDTLLGISWDTRQMFF.

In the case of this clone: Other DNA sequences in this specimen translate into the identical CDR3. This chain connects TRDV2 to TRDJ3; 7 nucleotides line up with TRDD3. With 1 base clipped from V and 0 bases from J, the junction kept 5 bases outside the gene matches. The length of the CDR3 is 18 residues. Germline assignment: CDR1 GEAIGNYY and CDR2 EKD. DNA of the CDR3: TGTGCCTGTGACACGGGTTGGGGGAGCTCCTGGGACACCCGACAGATGTTTTTC. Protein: CACDTGWGSSWDTRQMFF.

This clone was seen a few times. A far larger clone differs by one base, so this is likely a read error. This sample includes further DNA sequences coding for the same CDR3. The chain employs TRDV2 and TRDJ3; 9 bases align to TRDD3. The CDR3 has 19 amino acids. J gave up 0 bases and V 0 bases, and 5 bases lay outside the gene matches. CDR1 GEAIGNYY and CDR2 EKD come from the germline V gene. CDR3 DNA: TGTGCCTGTGACACCGTACTGGGGGAAAGCTCCTGGGACACCCGACAGATGTTTTTC. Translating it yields CACDTVLGESSWDTRQMFF.

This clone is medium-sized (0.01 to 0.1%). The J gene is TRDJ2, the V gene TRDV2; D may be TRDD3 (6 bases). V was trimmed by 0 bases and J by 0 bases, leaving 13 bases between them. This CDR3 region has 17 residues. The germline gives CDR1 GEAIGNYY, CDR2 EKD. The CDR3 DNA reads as TGTGCCTGTGACACCGTGGGGGGCCAAACTTTGACAGCACAACTCTTCTTT. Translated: CACDTVGGQTLTAQLFF.

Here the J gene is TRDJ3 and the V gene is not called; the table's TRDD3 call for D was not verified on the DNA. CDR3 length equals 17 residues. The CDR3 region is CATVRWGYSWATRQMFF. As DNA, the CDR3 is TGTGCCACCGTGCGGTGGGGATACTCCTGGGCCACCCGACAGATGTTTTTC.